The TCR beta chain under discussion was sequenced for a study of T-cell reconstitution after alpha-beta-depleted transplantation in children. The study, taken as a whole, reports: Several patients had high TCRbeta diversity at day 60; it came from surviving recipient T cells and thymic progenitors. Counts and diversity of T cells one year after transplant came mostly from newly produced T cells. Alpha-beta T cells present about two months after transplant were reported to originate from several hundred expanded graft clones.

Only one count was recorded for this clonotype. Its antigen is not identified. There are 14 residues in the CDR3. Germline lookup yields CDR1 LNHNV and CDR2 YYDKDF (reference sequence). The V gene lost 4 bases and the J gene lost 1 base, with 10 bases spanning the gap. This sample's TCRbeta library carried unique molecular identifier barcodes. TCRdb analysed the PCR reads with MiXCR anew, one entry per CDR3 protein. The sample lists fewer than 250,000 distinct CDR3 sequences, roughly a sixth occurring once. This chain uses TRBV15 with TRBJ2-5; D uncertain. The receptor's source is a male patient between 2 and 9 years old who had a stem cell transplant for acute lymphoblastic leukemia, so the T cells may come from the graft donor. The sample consisted of PBMCs, mostly from graft donor cells, taken 360 days after TCRalphabeta/CD19-depleted stem cell transplant. CDR3 loop: CATSIFLVQETQYF. The CDR3 bases are TGTGCCACCAGCATCTTTCTAGTCCAAGAGACCCAGTACTTC.